What follows are 6 T cell receptor beta chains derived from one specimen sequenced in a study of CD8+ T cells in alopecia areata (dated by TCRdb to 2017 to 2018). In the paper's terms, the time point label means: roughly 24 weeks on oral tofacitinib. According to the study, the label for this sample's treatment or condition signals: oral pan-JAK inhibitor, 5-10 mg twice daily. The library was generated by the immunoSEQ multiplex PCR assay. RNA was extracted from all samples and reverse transcribed into cDNA as template for TCR sequencing. Not all clones reach the TCRdb copy of this immuneACCESS table, which keeps in-frame sequences only. Checked studies attribute under half of the gap to unresolved V genes and leave the rest unexplained. The sample profile shows about 92,000 clones; roughly 40% of them were found once. The ten largest clones take up roughly 18% of the sample. Sample: CD8+ T cells sorted from blood, taken at week 24, from a patient treated with tofacitinib. The receptors here all came from a human donor with alopecia areata.

V usage is TRBV19 and J usage is TRBJ2-3; possibly TRBD1 or TRBD2 for D (5 bases each). Looked up from germline, CDR1 is LNHDA and CDR2 is SQIVND (reference sequence). Trimming took 5 bases from V and 4 from J, leaving 10 bases between them. The CDR3 has 13 residues. DNA for the CDR3: TGTGCCAGTAGTTTCGTGGGGGCAGATACGCAGTATTTT. It is translated as CASSFVGADTQYF.

This clone was found a few times. CDR3 residues: CASSRPGSGRETQYF. In nucleotides, the CDR3 is TGTGCCAGCTCTCGTCCGGGGAGCGGTAGGGAGACCCAGTACTTC. The chain carries TRBV27 and TRBJ2-5; TRBD2 is a possible D gene (5 bases). CDR1 is MNHEY and CDR2 is SMNVEV in the germline V gene (reference sequence). V was clipped by 8 bases and J by 5 bases, with 21 bases between them. The length of the CDR3 is 15 residues.

As DNA, the CDR3 is TGTGCCAGCACTACAGGAGCAGGGTTGGCCTACACCTTC. It specifies CASTTGAGLAYTF. The chain links TRBV27 to TRBJ1-2; TRBD1 might be the D (5 bases). The CDR3 sequence is 13 residues long. Trimming cost V 7 bases and J 10 bases, with 19 bases left between them. CDR1 and CDR2 (germline): MNHEY, SMNVEV (reference sequence).

The chain uses TRBV27 and TRBJ1-2, with D perhaps matching TRBD1 (5 bases). Germline values: CDR1 MNHEY, CDR2 SMNVEV (reference sequence). V was cut by 2 bases and J by 0 bases, with 19 bases left in between. This CDR3 is 18 amino acids long. Here the CDR3 reads CASSLKGPGRVANYGYTF. The CDR3 region has the DNA TGTGCCAGCAGTTTAAAAGGGCCAGGGAGGGTAGCTAACTATGGCTACACCTTC.

This clone was counted only a few times. The chain employs TRBV30 and TRBJ2-1, with 13 bases that match TRBD2. The V gene's germline CDR1 is GTSNPN and CDR2 SVGIG (reference sequence). This CDR3 is built from 14 residues. Trimming took 0 bases from V and 9 from J; bases not matched to a gene: 2. The CDR3 reads CAWSVLAGGIEQFF. In nucleotides, the CDR3 is TGTGCCTGGAGTGTACTAGCGGGAGGGATTGAGCAGTTCTTC.

This clone was observed a few times. The DNA of the CDR3 is TGTGCCAGTAGTATGACCGGGTACCAGCCCCAGCATTTT. Translated: CASSMTGYQPQHF. This chain connects TRBV19 to TRBJ1-5, with D unclear. Deletions cut 3 bases from V and 7 bases from J, with 10 bases between. The CDR3 sequence is 13 residues long. Germline V gene sequence: CDR1 LNHDA, CDR2 SQIVND (reference sequence).